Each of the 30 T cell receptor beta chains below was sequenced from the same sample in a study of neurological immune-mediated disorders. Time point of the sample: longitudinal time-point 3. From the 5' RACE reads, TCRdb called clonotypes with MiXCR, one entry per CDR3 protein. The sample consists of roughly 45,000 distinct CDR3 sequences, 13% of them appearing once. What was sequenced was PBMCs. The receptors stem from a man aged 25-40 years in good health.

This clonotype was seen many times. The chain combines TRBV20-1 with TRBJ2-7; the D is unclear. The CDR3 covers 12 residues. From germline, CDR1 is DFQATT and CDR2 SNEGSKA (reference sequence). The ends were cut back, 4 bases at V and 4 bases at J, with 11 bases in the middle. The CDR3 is CSANPDTYEQYF. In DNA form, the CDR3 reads TGCAGTGCTAATCCAGATACATACGAGCAGTACTTC.

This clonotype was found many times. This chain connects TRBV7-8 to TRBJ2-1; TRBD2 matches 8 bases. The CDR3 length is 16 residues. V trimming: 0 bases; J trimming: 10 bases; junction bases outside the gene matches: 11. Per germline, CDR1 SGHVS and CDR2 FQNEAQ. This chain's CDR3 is CASSLANLAGHHEQFF. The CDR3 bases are TGTGCCAGCAGCTTAGCGAACCTAGCGGGTCACCACGAGCAGTTCTTC.

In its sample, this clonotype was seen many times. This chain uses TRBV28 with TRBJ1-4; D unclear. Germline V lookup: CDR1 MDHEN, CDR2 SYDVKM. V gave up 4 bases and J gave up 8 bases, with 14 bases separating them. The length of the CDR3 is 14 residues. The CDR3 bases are TGTGCCAGCAGTTCCAGGAGGGTCGGGGAAAAACTGTTTTTT. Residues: CASSSRRVGEKLFF.

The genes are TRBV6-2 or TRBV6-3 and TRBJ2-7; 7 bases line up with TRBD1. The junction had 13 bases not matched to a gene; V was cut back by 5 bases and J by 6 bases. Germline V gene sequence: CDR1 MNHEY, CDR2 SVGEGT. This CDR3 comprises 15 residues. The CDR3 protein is CASSPHPRTGIEQYF. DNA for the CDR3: TGTGCCAGCAGTCCACACCCCCGGACAGGAATCGAGCAGTACTTC.

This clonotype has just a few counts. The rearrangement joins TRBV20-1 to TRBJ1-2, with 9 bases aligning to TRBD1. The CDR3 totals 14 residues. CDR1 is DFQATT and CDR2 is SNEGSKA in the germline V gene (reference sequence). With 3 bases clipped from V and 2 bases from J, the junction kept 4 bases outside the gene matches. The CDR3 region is CSASTGTGNYGYTF. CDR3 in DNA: TGCAGTGCTAGTACCGGGACAGGGAACTATGGCTACACCTTC.

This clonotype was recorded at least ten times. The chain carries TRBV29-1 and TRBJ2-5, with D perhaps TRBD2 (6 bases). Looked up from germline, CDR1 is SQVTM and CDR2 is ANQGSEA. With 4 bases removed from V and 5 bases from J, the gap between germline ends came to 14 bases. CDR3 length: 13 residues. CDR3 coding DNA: TGCAGCGTTGTATACGGGACTGGGGAGACCCAGTACTTC. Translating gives CSVVYGTGETQYF.

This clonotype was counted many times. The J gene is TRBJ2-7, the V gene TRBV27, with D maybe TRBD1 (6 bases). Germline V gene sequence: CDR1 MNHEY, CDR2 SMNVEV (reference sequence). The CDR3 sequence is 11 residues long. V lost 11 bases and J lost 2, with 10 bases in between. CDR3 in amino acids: CAAGVTYEQYF. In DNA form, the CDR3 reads TGTGCCGCAGGGGTCACCTACGAGCAGTACTTC.

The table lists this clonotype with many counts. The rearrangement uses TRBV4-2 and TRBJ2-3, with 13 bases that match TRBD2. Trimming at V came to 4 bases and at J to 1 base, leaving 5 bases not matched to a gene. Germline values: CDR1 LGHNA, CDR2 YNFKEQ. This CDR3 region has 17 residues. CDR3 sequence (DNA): TGTGCCAGCAGCCTTGGACTAGCGGGAGTTGGCACAGATACGCAGTATTTT. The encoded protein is CASSLGLAGVGTDTQYF.

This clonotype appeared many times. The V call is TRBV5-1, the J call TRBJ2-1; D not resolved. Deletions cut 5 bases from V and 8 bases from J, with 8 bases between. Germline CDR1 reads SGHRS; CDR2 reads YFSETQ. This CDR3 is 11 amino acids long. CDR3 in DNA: TGCGCCAGCAGTTTGCTCTATGAGCAGTTCTTC. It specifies CASSLLYEQFF.

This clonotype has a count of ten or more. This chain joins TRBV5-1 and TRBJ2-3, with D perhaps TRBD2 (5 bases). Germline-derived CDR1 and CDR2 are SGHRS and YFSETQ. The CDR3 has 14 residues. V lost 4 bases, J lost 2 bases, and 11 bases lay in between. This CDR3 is CASSPEEPTDTQYF. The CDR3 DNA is TGCGCCAGCAGCCCGGAGGAACCCACAGATACGCAGTATTTT.

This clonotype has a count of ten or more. The CDR3 DNA reads as TGCAGCGGGACAGGGGTCTGGGCAGATACGCAGTATTTT. Protein: CSGTGVWADTQYF. V usage is TRBV29-1 and J usage is TRBJ2-3; 9 nucleotides match TRBD1. Looked up from germline, CDR1 is SQVTM and CDR2 is ANQGSEA. V dropped 7 bases and J dropped 4; count of bases not matched to a gene: 6. The CDR3 loop spans 13 amino acids.

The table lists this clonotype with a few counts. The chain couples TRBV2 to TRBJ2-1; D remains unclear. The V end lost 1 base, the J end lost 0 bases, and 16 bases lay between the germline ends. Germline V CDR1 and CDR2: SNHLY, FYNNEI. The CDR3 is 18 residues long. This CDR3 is CASSEGLPRTSSYNEQFF. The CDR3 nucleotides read TGTGCCAGCAGTGAAGGTTTGCCGCGCACAAGCTCCTACAATGAGCAGTTCTTC. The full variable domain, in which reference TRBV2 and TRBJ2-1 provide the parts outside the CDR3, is EPEVTQTPSHQVTQMGQEVILRCVPISNHLYFYWYRQILGQKVEFLVSFYNNEISEKSEIFDDQFSVERPDGSNFTLKIRSTKLEDSAMYFCASSEGLPRTSSYNEQFFGPGTRLTVL.

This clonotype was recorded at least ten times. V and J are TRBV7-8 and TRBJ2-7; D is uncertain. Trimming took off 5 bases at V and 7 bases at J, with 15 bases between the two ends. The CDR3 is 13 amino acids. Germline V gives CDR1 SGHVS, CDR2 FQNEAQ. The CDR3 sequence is CASSQPARYEQYF. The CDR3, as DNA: TGTGCCAGCAGCCAACCGGCCCGCTATGAGCAGTACTTC.

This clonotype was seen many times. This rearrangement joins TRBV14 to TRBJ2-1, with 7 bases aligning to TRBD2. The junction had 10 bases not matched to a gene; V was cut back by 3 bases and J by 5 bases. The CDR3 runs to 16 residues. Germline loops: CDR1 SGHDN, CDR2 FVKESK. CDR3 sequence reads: CASSQGGAGRNNEQFF. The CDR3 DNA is TGTGCCAGCAGCCAGGGGGGAGCGGGAAGGAACAATGAGCAGTTCTTC.

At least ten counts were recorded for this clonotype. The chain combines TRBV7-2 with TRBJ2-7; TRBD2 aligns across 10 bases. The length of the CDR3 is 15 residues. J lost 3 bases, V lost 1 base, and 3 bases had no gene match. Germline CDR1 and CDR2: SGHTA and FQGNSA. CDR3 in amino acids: CASSLVAGGSYEQYF. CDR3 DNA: TGTGCCAGCAGCTTAGTAGCGGGAGGTAGCTACGAGCAGTACTTC.

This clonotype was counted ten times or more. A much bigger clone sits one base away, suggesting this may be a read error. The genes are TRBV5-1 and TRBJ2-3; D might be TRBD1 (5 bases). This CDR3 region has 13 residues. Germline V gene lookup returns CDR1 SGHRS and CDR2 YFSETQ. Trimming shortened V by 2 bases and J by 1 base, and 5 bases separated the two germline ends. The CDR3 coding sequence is TGCGCCAGCAGCTTACAGGGCACAGATACGCAGTATTTT. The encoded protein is CASSLQGTDTQYF.

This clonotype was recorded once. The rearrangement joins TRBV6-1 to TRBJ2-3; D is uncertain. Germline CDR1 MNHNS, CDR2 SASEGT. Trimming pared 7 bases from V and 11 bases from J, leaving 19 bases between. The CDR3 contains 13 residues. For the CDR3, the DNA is TGTGCCAGCATCCCACCTTGGGATGTCGGGCAGTATTTT. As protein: CASIPPWDVGQYF.

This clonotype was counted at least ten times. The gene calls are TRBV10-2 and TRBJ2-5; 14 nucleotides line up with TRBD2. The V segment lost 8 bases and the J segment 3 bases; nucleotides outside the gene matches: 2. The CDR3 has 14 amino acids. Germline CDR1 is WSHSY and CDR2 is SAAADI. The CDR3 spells CASLGLAGEETQYF. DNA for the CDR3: TGCGCCAGCTTGGGACTAGCGGGAGAAGAGACCCAGTACTTC.

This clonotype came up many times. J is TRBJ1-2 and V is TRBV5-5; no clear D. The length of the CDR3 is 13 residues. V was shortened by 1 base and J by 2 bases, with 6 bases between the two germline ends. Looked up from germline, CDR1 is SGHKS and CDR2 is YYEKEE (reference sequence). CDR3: CASSLPGNYGYTF. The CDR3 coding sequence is TGTGCCAGCAGCTTGCCTGGGAACTATGGCTACACCTTC.

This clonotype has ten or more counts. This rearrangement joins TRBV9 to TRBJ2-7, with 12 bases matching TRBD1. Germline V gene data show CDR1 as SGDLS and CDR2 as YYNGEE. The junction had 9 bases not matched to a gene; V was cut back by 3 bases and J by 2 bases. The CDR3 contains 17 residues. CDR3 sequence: CASSGGTGGLATYEQYF. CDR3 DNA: TGTGCCAGCAGCGGGGGGACAGGGGGCCTCGCTACCTACGAGCAGTACTTC.

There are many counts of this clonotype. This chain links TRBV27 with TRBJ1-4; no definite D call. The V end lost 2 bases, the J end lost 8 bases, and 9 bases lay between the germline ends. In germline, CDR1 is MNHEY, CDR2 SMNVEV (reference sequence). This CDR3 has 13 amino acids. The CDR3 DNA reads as TGTGCCAGCAGTTTACAGGTTCGCGAAAAACTGTTTTTT. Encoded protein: CASSLQVREKLFF.

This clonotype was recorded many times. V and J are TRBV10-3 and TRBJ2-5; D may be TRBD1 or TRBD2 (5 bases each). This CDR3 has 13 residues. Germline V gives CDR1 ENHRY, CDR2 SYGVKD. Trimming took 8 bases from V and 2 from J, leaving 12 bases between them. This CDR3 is CAIGTSTQETQYF. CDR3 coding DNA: TGTGCCATCGGGACCTCAACTCAAGAGACCCAGTACTTC.

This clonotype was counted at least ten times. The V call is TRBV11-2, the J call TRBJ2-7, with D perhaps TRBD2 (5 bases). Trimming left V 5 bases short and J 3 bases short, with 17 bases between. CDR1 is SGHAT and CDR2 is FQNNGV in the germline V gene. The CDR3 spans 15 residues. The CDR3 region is CASSGEIARSYEQYF. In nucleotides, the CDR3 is TGTGCCAGCAGCGGGGAGATTGCCAGAAGCTACGAGCAGTACTTC.

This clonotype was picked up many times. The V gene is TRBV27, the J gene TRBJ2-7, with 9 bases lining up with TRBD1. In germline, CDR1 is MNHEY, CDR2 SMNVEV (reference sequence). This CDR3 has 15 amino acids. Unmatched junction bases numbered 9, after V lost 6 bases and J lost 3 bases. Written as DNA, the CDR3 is TGTGCCAGCAGGTTAGGGACAGGGACCTTCTACGAGCAGTACTTC. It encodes CASRLGTGTFYEQYF.

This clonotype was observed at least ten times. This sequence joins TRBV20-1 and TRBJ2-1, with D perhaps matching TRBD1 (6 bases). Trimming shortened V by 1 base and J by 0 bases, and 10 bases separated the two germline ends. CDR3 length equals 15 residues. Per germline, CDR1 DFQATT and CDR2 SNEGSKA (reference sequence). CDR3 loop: CSARVGHGSYNEQFF. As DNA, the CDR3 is TGCAGTGCTAGAGTGGGACATGGCTCCTACAATGAGCAGTTCTTC.

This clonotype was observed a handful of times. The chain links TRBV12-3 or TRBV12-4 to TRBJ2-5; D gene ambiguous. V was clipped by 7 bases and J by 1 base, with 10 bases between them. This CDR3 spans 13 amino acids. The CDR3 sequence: CASNRKGQETQYF. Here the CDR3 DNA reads TGTGCCAGCAATCGAAAAGGCCAAGAGACCCAGTACTTC.

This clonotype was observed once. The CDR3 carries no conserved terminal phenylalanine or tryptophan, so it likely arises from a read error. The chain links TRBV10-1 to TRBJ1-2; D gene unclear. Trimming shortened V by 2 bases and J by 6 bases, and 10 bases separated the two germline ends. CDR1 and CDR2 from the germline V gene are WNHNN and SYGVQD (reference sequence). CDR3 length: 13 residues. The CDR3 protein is CASSENEAHGYTL. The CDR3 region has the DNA TGCGCCAGCAGTGAGAACGAGGCCCATGGCTACACCTTA.

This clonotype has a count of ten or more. CDR3 in amino acids: CASSSQGNTGELFF. In DNA form, the CDR3 reads TGTGCCAGCAGCTCTCAGGGGAACACCGGGGAGCTGTTTTTT. The chain has TRBV14 and TRBJ2-2; TRBD1 is a possible D gene (5 bases). The CDR3 extends over 14 amino acids. Germline V lookup: CDR1 SGHDN, CDR2 FVKESK. Trimming shortened V by 5 bases and J by 1 base, and 8 bases separated the two germline ends.

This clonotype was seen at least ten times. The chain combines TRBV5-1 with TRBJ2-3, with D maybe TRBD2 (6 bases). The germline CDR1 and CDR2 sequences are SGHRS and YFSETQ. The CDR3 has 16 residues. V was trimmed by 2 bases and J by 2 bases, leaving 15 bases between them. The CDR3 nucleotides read TGCGCCAGCAGCTTTGGGGGGAGGAAGTTCACAGATACGCAGTATTTT. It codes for CASSFGGRKFTDTQYF.

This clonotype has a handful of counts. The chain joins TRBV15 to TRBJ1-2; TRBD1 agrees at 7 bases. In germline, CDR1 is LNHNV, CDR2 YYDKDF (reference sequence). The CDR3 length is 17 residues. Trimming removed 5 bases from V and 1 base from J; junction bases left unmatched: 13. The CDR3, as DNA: TGTGCCACCAGCTCTCGGGACAGCCCAGGACATAACTATGGCTACACCTTC. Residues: CATSSRDSPGHNYGYTF.